A selection of T cell receptor beta chains follows, all from one sample in a study of blood T cell repertoires in COVID-19. The data were produced by immunoSEQ multiplex PCR, yet TCRdb's version contains in-frame clones alone and is incomplete. The sample holds 75,000 to 100,000 clones; about 80% are singletons and the top ten take around 22%. Material for sequencing was peripheral blood. All receptors derive from a man between 65 and 79 years old with acute or convalescent COVID-19. The CDR3 runs from the conserved cysteine through the conserved F or W. A D gene is named only where the DNA matches it firmly. The listing skips clone size in some rows; elsewhere it reads once, few, many or a size class.

D,J,size,V,CDR3,DNA
.,TRBJ2-3,.,TRBV6-2/TRBV6-3,CASSYLVGREHNTDTQYF,TGTGCCAGCAGTTACCTGGTTGGGCGGGAACATAACACAGATACGCAGTATTTT
TRBD2,TRBJ2-2,.,TRBV24-1,CATSGGGPTGELFF,TGTGCCACCAGTGGCGGGGGACCCACCGGGGAGCTGTTTTTT
TRBD1,TRBJ2-7,.,TRBV9,CASSASPDRGREQYF,TGTGCCAGCAGCGCCTCCCCCGACAGGGGGCGGGAGCAGTACTTC
.,TRBJ1-2,.,TRBV5-1,CASSPELGLGGYTF,TGCGCCAGCAGTCCCGAACTAGGGCTCGGTGGCTACACCTTC
TRBD1,TRBJ2-2,.,TRBV11-2,CASSLQRTGTGELFF,TGTGCCAGCAGCTTACAGAGGACAGGGACCGGGGAGCTGTTTTTT
TRBD1,TRBJ1-5,.,TRBV25-1,CASSESGQGPFNQPQHF,TGTGCCAGCAGTGAATCGGGACAGGGGCCCTTCAATCAGCCCCAGCATTTT
TRBD2,TRBJ2-1,.,TRBV5-1,CASSSIGLAGGRDEQFF,TGCGCCAGCAGCTCAATAGGACTAGCGGGAGGGCGCGATGAGCAGTTCTTC
.,TRBJ1-2,few,TRBV9,CASTLSDGQVGYGYTF,TGTGCCAGCACCCTTTCTGATGGGCAGGTTGGGTATGGCTACACCTTC
.,TRBJ1-1,.,TRBV7-2,CASSSGTPRGTEAFF,TGTGCCAGCAGCTCAGGGACTCCCCGGGGGACTGAAGCTTTCTTT
.,TRBJ1-2,.,TRBV27,CASSSTQPNYGYTF,TGTGCCAGCAGTTCGACTCAACCTAACTATGGCTACACCTTC
.,TRBJ2-3,.,TRBV6-5,CASSGTHNTDTQYF,TGTGCCAGCAGCGGGACTCATAACACAGATACGCAGTATTTT
TRBD1,TRBJ2-7,.,TRBV15,CATSWGQPSSYEQYF,TGTGCCACCAGCTGGGGACAGCCGAGCTCCTACGAGCAGTACTTC
.,TRBJ2-1,.,TRBV5-4,CASSWATGNEQFF,TGTGCCAGCAGCTGGGCCACGGGAAATGAGCAGTTCTTC
TRBD1,TRBJ1-2,.,TRBV18,CASSPDRAGGYTF,TGTGCCAGCTCACCCGACAGGGCGGGTGGCTACACCTTC
.,TRBJ2-7,few,TRBV30,CAWKRGRGMYEQYF,TGTGCCTGGAAAAGGGGAAGGGGAATGTACGAGCAGTACTTC
TRBD2,TRBJ2-1,.,TRBV24-1,CATSDLSRLAGLFPNNEQFF,TGTGCCACCAGTGATTTGTCGCGACTAGCGGGCCTCTTCCCAAACAATGAGCAGTTCTTC
TRBD1,TRBJ2-7,.,TRBV6-2/TRBV6-3,CASSYVPGQEVGNEQYF,TGTGCCAGCAGTTACGTCCCGGGACAGGAGGTCGGGAACGAGCAGTACTTC
TRBD2,TRBJ2-1,.,TRBV9,CASSPPGSGRIDEQFF,TGTGCCAGCAGCCCCCCGGGTAGCGGGAGGATTGATGAGCAGTTCTTC
TRBD2,TRBJ2-2,.,TRBV7-2,CASSLRTSGTGELFF,TGTGCCAGCAGCCTCCGGACTAGCGGCACCGGGGAGCTGTTTTTT
TRBD1,TRBJ1-2,few,TRBV6-1,CASSDPGTGAYGYTF,TGTGCCAGCAGTGACCCCGGGACAGGGGCCTATGGCTACACCTTC
TRBD1,TRBJ1-4,.,TRBV9,CASSVESPGQGDEKLFF,TGTGCCAGCAGCGTAGAGTCCCCGGGACAGGGAGACGAAAAACTGTTTTTT
TRBD2,TRBJ2-5,.,TRBV3-1/TRBV3-2,CASSQDSGLAYLKTQYF,TGTGCCAGCAGCCAGGATTCGGGACTAGCATACTTAAAGACCCAGTACTTC
TRBD1,TRBJ2-5,.,TRBV9,CASSVGGQGGETQYF,TGTGCCAGCAGCGTAGGGGGTCAAGGGGGCGAGACCCAGTACTTC
.,TRBJ1-5,.,TRBV10-2,CASTPRVEQPQHF,TGCGCCAGCACCCCCAGGGTCGAACAGCCCCAGCATTTT
.,TRBJ1-4,.,TRBV9,CASSPRTGGEEKLFF,TGTGCCAGCAGCCCCCGGACGGGAGGGGAAGAAAAACTGTTTTTT
TRBD1,TRBJ2-5,few,TRBV27,CASTAWGTGEETQYF,TGTGCCAGCACAGCTTGGGGGACAGGGGAAGAGACCCAGTACTTC
.,TRBJ1-5,.,TRBV6-1,CASSEGGWGNQPQHF,TGTGCCAGCAGTGAAGGGGGCTGGGGCAATCAGCCCCAGCATTTT
.,TRBJ1-5,.,TRBV28,CASSAFHGDQPQHF,TGTGCCAGCAGTGCATTTCACGGGGATCAGCCCCAGCATTTT
TRBD2,TRBJ2-7,once,TRBV6-1,CASSELAAVGEQYF,TGTGCCAGCAGTGAACTAGCGGCTGTGGGGGAGCAGTACTTC
TRBD1,TRBJ2-7,.,TRBV6-1,CASSETGTYEQYF,TGTGCCAGCAGTGAGACAGGGACCTACGAGCAGTACTTC
.,TRBJ1-2,.,TRBV3-1/TRBV3-2,CASSLGGRPGGYTF,TGTGCCAGCAGCCTCGGGGGGCGCCCCGGTGGCTACACCTTC
TRBD2,TRBJ2-1,few,TRBV15,CATSRVRESINEQFF,TGTGCCACCAGCAGAGTGCGGGAGAGTATCAATGAGCAGTTCTTC
TRBD1,TRBJ2-7,.,TRBV11-3,CASSLEQGSGEQYF,TGTGCCAGCAGCTTAGAACAGGGGTCCGGCGAGCAGTACTTC